These 21 T cell receptor delta chains originate from one sample sequenced in a study of γδ T cells in repeated Plasmodium falciparum infection. TCRdb re-processed the multiplex PCR reads via CATT. The sample shows roughly 93,000 delta-chain clones, 1.4% of them seen only once. Vgamma9/Vdelta2+ and Vdelta2-negative gammadelta T cells were flow-sorted from PBMC for bulk sequencing. Sequencing was performed on gamma-delta T cells from blood. The receptors derive from a pool of human donors (malaria-infected and uninfected, not separated).

The sample holds one count of this clone. Only one base separates this from a far larger clonotype, so it likely reflects a read error. The rearrangement joins TRDV1 to TRDJ1, with 10 bases aligning to TRDD3. Because TCRdb records no J gene, it was assigned here through a match of the DNA to germline. The J segment lost 2 bases and the V segment lost 0 bases, leaving 54 bases of the junction unmatched. Looked up from germline, CDR1 is TSWWSYY and CDR2 is QGS. This CDR3 region has 33 residues. CDR3 residues: CALGELPASPLPILYWGMRFATLDQQRTDKLIF. CDR3 DNA: TGTGCTCTTGGGGAACTGCCCGCCTCCCCTCTCCCGATTCTATACTGGGGGATGCGCTTCGCAACCTTGGACCAACAAAGAACCGATAAACTCATCTTT.

Turning to this clone: Since a much larger clone is just one base distant, this may be a read error. The V gene is TRDV1, but the J gene lacks a call; the table's TRDD3 call for D was not verified on the DNA. Per the germline V gene, CDR1 is TSWWSYY and CDR2 is QGS. This CDR3 region has 23 residues. Here the CDR3 reads CALGERKYVWGPGGSWDTRQMFF. The CDR3 DNA is TGTGCTCTTGGGGAAAGGAAGTACGTATGGGGTCCCGGGGGCTCCTGGGACACCCGACAGATGTTCTTC.

This clone has just a few counts. This probably arose from a read error, given a far larger clone one base away. Other DNA sequences in the sample encode the same CDR3. The V gene is TRDV1; the J gene was not called; TRDD3 is the table's D call and was not checked against the DNA. This CDR3 has 23 amino acids. In germline, CDR1 is TSWWSYY, CDR2 QGS. CDR3 in DNA: TGTGCTCTTGGGGAACGGAGGGGTACGAGTGGGATACGCGAAACTACGTACACCGATAAACTCATCTTC. Its protein is CALGERRGTSGIRETTYTDKLIF.

Ten or more counts support this clone. The chain joins TRDV1 to TRDJ1, with 10 bases fitting TRDD3. No J gene is reported in TCRdb; it was inferred here by comparing the DNA with germline. Trimming cost V 0 bases and J 0 bases; bases outside gene matches: 10. Germline CDR1 and CDR2: TSWWSYY and QGS. The CDR3 is 19 amino acids. The chain's CDR3 is CALGELNWGMGRDTDKLIF. DNA of the CDR3: TGTGCTCTTGGGGAACTAAACTGGGGGATGGGAAGGGACACCGATAAACTCATCTTT.

Only a few counts were recorded for this clone. It differs at one base from a far larger clone, so likely a read error. Different DNA sequences within this sample yield the same CDR3. The gene calls are TRDV2 and TRDJ1, with a possible D match to TRDD3 (5 bases). Here the J gene came from matching the DNA to germline, since TCRdb omits it. The CDR3 spans 16 residues. Trimming shortened V by 0 bases and J by 0 bases, and 13 bases separated the two germline ends. Germline assignment: CDR1 GEAIGNYY and CDR2 EKD. The CDR3 reads CACDTGLGDHTDKLIF. CDR3 coding DNA: TGTGCCTGTGACACCGGCCTGGGAGACCACACCGATAAACTCATCTTT.

This clone came up a few times. The amino acid sequence in TCRdb belongs to a much larger clone and departs from this DNA's translation at residue 6, likely a sequencing read error; the sequence shown is translated from the DNA. The rearrangement joins TRDV1 to TRDJ1, with D tentatively TRDD2 (5 bases). The CDR3 totals 16 residues. CDR1 TSWWSYY and CDR2 QGS come from the germline V gene. V lost 3 bases, J lost 0 bases, and 14 bases lay in between. The CDR3 DNA is TGTGCTCTTGGGGAGAGACCTTCGTTTTACACCGATAAACTCATCTTT. Translated: CALGERPSFYTDKLIF.

This clone came up many times. J is TRDJ1 and V is TRDV1, with 7 nucleotides matching TRDD2. Germline-derived CDR1 and CDR2 are TSWWSYY and QGS. The CDR3 has 18 residues. Trimming cost V 1 base and J 9 bases; bases outside gene matches: 20. The CDR3 DNA follows: TGTGCTCTTGGGGAACGTTTTCCTACGGCTGTACCCGACACGGAACTCATCTTT. Amino acid sequence: CALGERFPTAVPDTELIF.

A remark on this clone: The protein TCRdb gives is from a much larger clone and does not agree with this DNA's translation at residue 7, likely a read error; the protein shown here comes from the DNA. The V and J genes are TRDV1 and TRDJ2; 8 nucleotides match TRDD3. TCRdb is silent on the J gene; assignment here came from matching the DNA to germline. The CDR3 consists of 21 residues. The junction had 18 bases not matched to a gene; V was cut back by 3 bases and J by 0 bases. Germline CDR1 reads TSWWSYY; CDR2 reads QGS. The chain's CDR3 is CALGDPSPYWGLKALTAQLFF. The DNA for the CDR3 is TGTGCTCTTGGGGACCCCTCCCCCTACTGGGGGTTAAAAGCTTTGACAGCACAACTCTTCTTT.

This clone has only a few counts. This DNA's translation differs at residue 6 from TCRdb's protein, which comes from a much larger clone; a read error is likely, and the protein shown is translated from the DNA. The chain couples TRDV3 to TRDJ1; 9 positions agree with TRDD3. This CDR3 spans 16 amino acids. Germline loops: CDR1 TVYSNPD, CDR2 GDNSRS (reference sequence). This chain's CDR3 is CAVFGIRGDTLDKLIF. In DNA form, the CDR3 reads TGTGCCGTTTTTGGAATTCGGGGGGATACCCTTGATAAACTTATCTTT. The full variable domain, with the rest looked up from reference TRDV3 and TRDJ1, is CDKVTQSSPDQTVASGSEVVLLCTYDTVYSNPDLFWYRIRPDYSFQFVFYGDNSRSEGADFTQGRFSVKHILTQKAFHLVISPVRTEDSATYYCAVFGIRGDTLDKLIFGKGTRVTVEP.

Points on this clone: It differs at one base from a far larger clone, so likely a read error. V gene assignment gives TRDV1, but the J gene was left uncalled; the D call of TRDD3 is as the table states it, not checked on the DNA. The germline CDR1 and CDR2 sequences are TSWWSYY and QGS. The CDR3 covers 17 residues. The CDR3 coding sequence is TGTGCTCTTGGGCCGGATCACGTGGGGGATACTCGGGGGGGACTCATCTTC. Translation gives CALGPDHVGDTRGGLIF.

In its sample, this clone was seen a few times. The protein TCRdb gives is from a much larger clone and does not agree with this DNA's translation at residue 13, likely a read error; the protein shown here comes from the DNA. This chain links TRDV1 with TRDJ2; 8 positions match TRDD3. Germline values: CDR1 TSWWSYY, CDR2 QGS. This CDR3 spans 20 amino acids. The J segment lost 2 bases and the V segment lost 0 bases, leaving 14 bases of the junction unmatched. CDR3 sequence (DNA): TGTGCTCTTGGGGAACTAGCCCTACTAGGTGGGGGATTGTTGACAGCACAACTCTTCTTT. Its protein product is CALGELALLGGGLLTAQLFF.

Of note for this clone: TCRdb lists the protein of a much larger clone for this DNA, which differs at residue 17, so this is likely a read error; the protein given here is translated from the DNA itself. The V gene is TRDV1, the J gene TRDJ1, with 7 bases aligning to TRDD3. CDR1 and CDR2 (germline): TSWWSYY, QGS. This CDR3 region has 20 residues. CDR3 bases: TGTGCTCTTGGGGAACTAGAGCCTTGGGGGACTACTCCGTACACCGATGAACTCATCTTT. Protein product: CALGELEPWGTTPYTDELIF.

For this clone: A much bigger clone sits one base away, suggesting this may be a read error. The sample holds other DNA sequences that translate to the same CDR3. The chain combines TRDV1 with TRDJ1; D perhaps matches TRDD3 (6 bases). CDR3 length equals 20 residues. CDR1 and CDR2 from the germline V gene are TSWWSYY and QGS. The DNA for the CDR3 is TGCGCTCTTGGGGAAAACCGTCGATATCCTCCCCCCTTACTGGGTCTTAAACTCATCTTT. Its protein product is CALGENRRYPPPLLGLKLIF.

A word on this clone: TCRdb has a much larger clone's protein, which differs at residue 5 from the translation of this DNA, likely because of a read error; what is shown is the protein translated from the DNA. This chain joins TRDV2 and TRDJ3; D gene ambiguous. Here the J gene came from matching the DNA to germline, since TCRdb omits it. CDR1 is GEAIGNYY, CDR2 EKD, per germline. This CDR3 is built from 14 residues. V was clipped by 3 bases and J by 0 bases, with 2 bases between them. CDR3 coding DNA: TGTGCCTGTGACGGCTCCTGGGACACCCGACAGATGTTTTTC. Its protein is CACDGSWDTRQMFF.

The table lists this clone with a few counts. The TCRdb protein comes from a much larger clone and disagrees with this DNA's translation at residue 3, likely due to a read error; the protein given here is derived from the DNA. This chain links TRDV1 with TRDJ1; 12 bases line up with TRDD3. TCRdb offers no J gene call, so here the DNA was matched to germline to obtain one. The CDR3 spans 24 residues. The germline V gene encodes CDR1 TSWWSYY and CDR2 QGS. CDR3 protein: CAFGERGHFGTGGYSPYYTDKLIF. The CDR3, as DNA: TGTGCTTTTGGGGAAAGAGGCCACTTCGGTACTGGGGGATACTCCCCATATTACACCGATAAACTCATCTTT.

This clone was found a few times. This may stem from a read error, because a much larger clone lies one nucleotide away. The chain joins TRDV1 to TRDJ1; TRDD3 might be the D (7 bases). The CDR3 has 17 residues. The V gene's germline CDR1 is TSWWSYY and CDR2 QGS. The CDR3 region is CALGDSYGIPYTDKPIF. CDR3 DNA sequence: TGTGCTCTTGGGGATTCCTATGGGATACCCTACACCGATAAACCCATCTTT.

This clone was detected only a few times. TCRdb's listed protein matches a much larger clone and diverges from this DNA's translation at residue 12, likely through a read error; the protein shown comes from the DNA. This chain links TRDV1 with TRDJ1; tentative D call: TRDD3 (6 bases). The V gene's germline CDR1 is TSWWSYY and CDR2 QGS. The CDR3 spans 19 residues. Trimming took 7 bases from V and 4 from J, leaving 31 bases between them. The CDR3 loop reads CALVSPITSGDACGDKLIF. For the CDR3, the DNA is TGTGCTCTTGTATCCCCCATTACGTCCGGGGATGCCTGCGGCGATAAACTCATCTTT.

As for this clone: The TCRdb protein comes from a much larger clone and disagrees with this DNA's translation at residue 21, likely due to a read error; the protein given here is derived from the DNA. The gene calls are TRDV1 and TRDJ1, with 12 bases fitting TRDD3. The CDR3 loop spans 24 amino acids. Germline V gene sequence: CDR1 TSWWSYY, CDR2 QGS. As DNA, the CDR3 is TGTGCTCTTGGGACCCAATGGGCCCTTACTTTTCTGGGGGATACGCCCCATTACACCGATAGACTCATCTTT. Translation gives CALGTQWALTFLGDTPHYTDRLIF.

There are a few counts of this clone. TCRdb has a much larger clone's protein, which differs at residue 4 from the translation of this DNA, likely because of a read error; what is shown is the protein translated from the DNA. This chain uses TRDV2 with TRDJ1, with 10 bases that match TRDD3. Germline V gene sequence: CDR1 GEAIGNYY, CDR2 EKD. CDR3 length: 19 residues. The CDR3 nucleotides are TGTGCCTGTGGCACCGAACGTACTGGGGGATGCCCGTACACCGATAAACTCATCTTT. Its protein is CACGTERTGGCPYTDKLIF.

The sample holds a few counts of this clone. A much larger clone sits a single nucleotide away, making a read error possible. In the same sample, other DNA sequences code for this CDR3. This chain joins TRDV1 and TRDJ1; 12 nucleotides agree with TRDD3. As TCRdb names no J gene, one was assigned here on the basis of a DNA match to germline. The J segment lost 6 bases and the V segment lost 8 bases, leaving 31 bases of the junction unmatched. The CDR3 is 22 amino acids. CDR1 is TSWWSYY, CDR2 QGS, per germline. The CDR3 loop is CALWVLLPTLSTGGYSPHKLIF. CDR3 sequence (DNA): TGTGCTCTTTGGGTCCTGCTTCCCACACTCAGTACTGGGGGATACAGTCCTCATAAACTCATCTTT.

This clone appeared a few times. The protein that TCRdb holds for this DNA derives from a much larger clone and differs from the translated DNA at residue 9, which likely indicates a read error; the protein shown here is translated from the DNA. The rearrangement links TRDV1 to TRDJ1, with a tentative D call TRDD3 (5 bases). The V and J ends lost 3 bases and 4 bases respectively, with 15 bases between them. Per the germline V gene, CDR1 is TSWWSYY and CDR2 is QGS. The CDR3 has 15 residues. CDR3 sequence: CALGDLHHWGDKLIF. The CDR3 DNA reads TGTGCTCTTGGGGACCTCCACCATTGGGGCGATAAACTCATCTTT.